This TCR beta chain emerged from a study of cytomegalovirus exposure and HLA in healthy donors. 13 Jbeta primers and 60 Vbeta primers were used for the PCR. Profiling relied on immunoSEQ multiplex PCR, and the TCRdb table lists in-frame clones only, not all of them. Of roughly 120,000 clones in the sample, more than 80% were seen once. For this clone: The antigen is not known.

Study outcomes and limitations: TRBV6-2, TRBV6-3 and some other V segments were unresolvable in 87-base-pair reads. Reportedly, cytomegalovirus status was diagnosed with high sensitivity and specificity. A later analysis, which compared TCR beta chains of equal frequency, found the HLA-associated ones more clonally expanded.

The CDR3 loop spans 14 amino acids. Trimming removed 4 bases from V and 4 bases from J, with 15 bases in between. CDR1 and CDR2 from the germline V gene are SGDLS and YYNGEE. The sequenced sample consisted of PBMCs. The clonotype was recovered from a man aged 30 to 45 in good health and CMV-seronegative. This chain links TRBV9 with TRBJ2-7, with a tentative D call TRBD2 (6 bases). Here the CDR3 reads CASSPRTTQYEQYF. DNA for the CDR3: TGTGCCAGCAGCCCTCGGACTACCCAATACGAGCAGTACTTC.